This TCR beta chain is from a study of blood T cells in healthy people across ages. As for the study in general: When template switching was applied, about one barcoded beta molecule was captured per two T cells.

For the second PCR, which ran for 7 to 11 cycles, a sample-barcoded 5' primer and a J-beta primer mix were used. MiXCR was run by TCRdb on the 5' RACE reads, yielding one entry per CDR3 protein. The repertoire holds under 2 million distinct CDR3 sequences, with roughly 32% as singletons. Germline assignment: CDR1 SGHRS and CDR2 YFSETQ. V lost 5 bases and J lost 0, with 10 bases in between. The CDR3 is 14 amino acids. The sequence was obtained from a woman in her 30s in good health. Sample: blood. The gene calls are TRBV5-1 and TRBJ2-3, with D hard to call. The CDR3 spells CASSTDSSTDTQYF. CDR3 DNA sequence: TGCGCCAGCAGTACCGATTCTAGCACAGATACGCAGTATTTT. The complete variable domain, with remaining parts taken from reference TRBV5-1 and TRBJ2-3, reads KAGVTQTPRYLIKTRGQQVTLSCSPISGHRSVSWYQQTPGQGLQFLFEYFSETQRNKGNFPGRFSGRQFSNSRSEMNVSTLELGDSALYLCASSTDSSTDTQYFGPGTRLTVL.